A single T cell receptor (beta chain) is shown here with its context. Profiled with immunoSEQ multiplex PCR; TCRdb holds only in-frame clones, not every one. The sample has tens of thousands of clones, about nine tenths seen once. Germline assignment: CDR1 MDHEN and CDR2 SYDVKM. V shed 3 bases and J 0 bases; nucleotides not matched to a gene: 13. This CDR3 is built from 19 residues. The data are from a study of OX40 agonist ivuxolimab in advanced cancers. The chain carries TRBV28 and TRBJ2-1, with TRBD1 identical over 8 bases. Material: CD4+ or CD8+ T cells sorted from blood, obtained in a trial of the OX40 agonist ivuxolimab. The sequence derives from an adult with an advanced solid tumor such as melanoma, head and neck, liver or kidney cancer. The CDR3 region is CASSFTSSGTGSSYNEQFF. CDR3 nucleotides: TGTGCCAGCAGTTTCACTTCCTCCGGGACAGGAAGCTCCTACAATGAGCAGTTCTTC.